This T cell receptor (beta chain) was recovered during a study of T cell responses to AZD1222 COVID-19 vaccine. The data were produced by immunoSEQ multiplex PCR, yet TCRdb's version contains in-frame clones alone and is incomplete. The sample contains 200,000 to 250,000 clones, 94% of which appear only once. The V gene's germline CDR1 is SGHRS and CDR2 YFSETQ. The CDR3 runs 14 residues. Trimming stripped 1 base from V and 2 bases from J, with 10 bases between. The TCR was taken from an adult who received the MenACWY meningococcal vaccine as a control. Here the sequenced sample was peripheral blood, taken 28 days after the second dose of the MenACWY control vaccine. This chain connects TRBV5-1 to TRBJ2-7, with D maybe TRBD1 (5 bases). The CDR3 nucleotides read TGCGCCAGCAGCTTGAGCTCAGGGCCCTACGAGCAGTACTTC. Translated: CASSLSSGPYEQYF.